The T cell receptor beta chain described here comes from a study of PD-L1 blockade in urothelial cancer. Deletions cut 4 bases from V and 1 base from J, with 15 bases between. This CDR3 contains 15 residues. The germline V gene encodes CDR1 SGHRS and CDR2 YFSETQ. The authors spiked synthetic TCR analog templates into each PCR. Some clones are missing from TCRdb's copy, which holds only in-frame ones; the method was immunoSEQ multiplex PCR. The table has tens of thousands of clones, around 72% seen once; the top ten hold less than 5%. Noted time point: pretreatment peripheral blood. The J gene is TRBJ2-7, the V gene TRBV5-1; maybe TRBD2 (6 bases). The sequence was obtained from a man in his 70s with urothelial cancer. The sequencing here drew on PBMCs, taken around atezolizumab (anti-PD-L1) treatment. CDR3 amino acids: CASSPAGRWSYEQYF. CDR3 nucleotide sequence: TGCGCCAGCAGCCCAGCGGGTCGGTGGTCCTACGAGCAGTACTTC.